This T cell receptor beta chain stems from a study of CD8+CD57+ T cells in acquired aplastic anemia. Study at large: Across the sorted CD4+ and CD8+ cells, DNA amounts averaged roughly 3 ug. Study observations and caveats: Sharing between patients and controls was observed for twenty-nine CD8+ CDR3 sequences.

CDR3 and TCR beta VDJ profiling relied on a genomic DNA template. TCRdb used MiXCR to reprocess the reads, holding one entry per CDR3 protein. The repertoire consists of hundreds of thousands of distinct CDR3 sequences, with 65% to 75% occurring once and the leading ten covering 3.5% to 4.5%. The V end was cut by 5 bases, the J end by 4 bases, with 8 bases between. The length of the CDR3 is 13 residues. CDR1 and CDR2 (germline): SNHLY, FYNNEI. Concerning this clonotype: The antigen remains unidentified.

What was sequenced was sorted CD4+, CD8+, or CD8+CD57+ T cells (not recorded which) from PBMCs. The chain combines TRBV2 with TRBJ2-2; the D is unclear. The TCR comes from a human donor in good health, serving as a control. The DNA of the CDR3 is TGTGCCAGCAGTAAGGGAAGCACCGGGGAGCTGTTTTTT. Protein product: CASSKGSTGELFF.